These T cell receptor beta chains were read from a single sample in a study of radiotherapy plus CTLA-4 blockade in lung cancer. This table comes from immunoSEQ multiplex PCR, and its TCRdb copy is limited to in-frame clones, with some not included. The repertoire has tens of thousands of clones, 77% of them found once; the top ten carry around 2.5%. The specimen was peripheral blood, collected from a patient treated with radiotherapy plus ipilimumab. These TCRs come from a human donor with non-small cell lung cancer whose response to radiotherapy plus ipilimumab could not be evaluated. Both conserved end residues are trimmed from each CDR3.

v_gene	j_gene	CDR3aa
TRBV6-1	TRBJ2-1	ASSVQGRGSGNEQF
TRBV6-5	TRBJ1-2	ASSPNRSYGYT
TRBV4-3	TRBJ2-3	ASSQEGPSTDTQY
TRBV19	TRBJ2-2	ASSAWDRPTGELF
TRBV7-2	TRBJ2-5	ASSLLARWPGGETQY
TRBV6-5	TRBJ1-1	ASSYRQGGTEAF
TRBV12-5	TRBJ1-2	ASGLVRRGRDGYT
TRBV2	TRBJ2-1	ASASTGYNEQF
TRBV11-2	TRBJ1-2	ASSLSTGPYGYT
TRBV30	TRBJ2-7	AWLTYGGKQY
TRBV15	TRBJ1-4	ATSQNTEKLF
TRBV18	TRBJ2-7	ASSPGEGSSYEQY
TRBV7-2	TRBJ2-3	ASSARTSGGDTSTDTQY
TRBV10-2	TRBJ2-5	ASRDLAAGVEETQY
TRBV2	TRBJ1-2	ASSDGDYGYT
TRBV18	TRBJ2-7	ASSPGILGEMEQY
TRBV9	TRBJ2-4	ASNRDPADIQY
TRBV19	TRBJ2-5	ASRDRTKETQY
TRBV19	TRBJ1-5	ASSRDRGGNQPQH
TRBV28	TRBJ2-2	ASSRTGTGLTGELF
TRBV2	TRBJ1-5	ASRSTLQGNGQPQH
TRBV19	TRBJ2-7	ASSMGWTYEQY
TRBV7-8	TRBJ2-7	ASSLRRPAYEQY
TRBV7-9	TRBJ1-2	ASSLNPWTEYNYGYT
TRBV18	TRBJ2-1	ASSGFRGYNEQF
TRBV4-3	TRBJ2-3	ASSQDRAGGPDTQY
TRBV5-1	TRBJ2-3	ASSLVGQGADTQY
TRBV5-4	TRBJ1-1	ASSQGTGLTEAF
TRBV6-4	TRBJ2-1	ASSDYGTGVATPQF
TRBV19	TRBJ1-5	ASRAPGQGSQPQH
TRBV7-2	TRBJ2-2	ASSSGGTSGRSGELF
TRBV18	TRBJ2-5	ASSPSYAGETQY
TRBV5-1	TRBJ2-1	ASSDYLAGPYNEQF
TRBV7-2	TRBJ1-1	ASSRTGTEAF
TRBV5-8	TRBJ1-4	ASSPERGFVLNEKLF
TRBV4-1	TRBJ2-5	ASGVDNQETQY
TRBV18	TRBJ1-1	ASSPPRTEAF
TRBV19	TRBJ2-5	ASSIDRGETQY
TRBV18	TRBJ1-1	ASSPSTGLGFTEAF
TRBV7-6	TRBJ2-3	ASSLGRNTDTQY
TRBV4-2	TRBJ2-1	ASTRTLGELADNEQF
TRBV5-4	TRBJ2-5	ASSLRGGGDQETQY
TRBV9	TRBJ2-1	ASSPSGRRSYNEQF
TRBV5-5	TRBJ2-5	ASSEADSKTQY
TRBV5-4	TRBJ2-6	ASTATGSGANVLT
TRBV4-2	TRBJ1-1	ASSHRTGEIGEAF
TRBV2	TRBJ2-2	ASSIQGAENTGELF
TRBV6-4	TRBJ2-1	ASSDPGQGRRNEQF
TRBV16	TRBJ2-3	ASSQSAGRNLGY
TRBV2	TRBJ2-5	ASSVNRVSETQY
TRBV6-5	TRBJ2-7	ASSYATVGEQY
TRBV9	TRBJ2-4	ASSETGIDGIENIQY